One sample yielded the 3 T cell receptor beta chains listed below, sequenced in a study of shared clonotypes between healthy human individuals. Data came from immunoSEQ multiplex PCR; TCRdb stores just in-frame clones and leaves some out. The sample contains some 2,400,000 clones, 95% of which appear only once. Sequencing input: naive CD4+ T cells sorted from blood. This sample's subset: CD45RA+ positively selected. These receptors all stem from a man aged 18 to 30 in good health.

The chain is built from TRBV7-2 and TRBJ2-5; 8 nucleotides line up with TRBD2. The germline CDR1 and CDR2 sequences are SGHTA and FQGNSA. V shed 4 bases and J 5 bases; nucleotides not matched to a gene: 3. The CDR3 covers 13 residues. The CDR3: CASSSEREETQYF. Here the CDR3 DNA reads TGTGCCAGCAGCTCCGAGCGGGAGGAGACCCAGTACTTC.

This clone is a singleton in its sample. The chain couples TRBV30 to TRBJ2-7, with TRBD1 identical over 7 bases. J lost 2 bases, V lost 4 bases, and 5 bases had no gene match. The CDR3 covers 13 residues. Germline lookup yields CDR1 GTSNPN and CDR2 SVGIG (reference sequence). CDR3 residues: CAWTRTGPYEQYF. DNA of the CDR3: TGTGCCTGGACGAGGACAGGACCCTACGAGCAGTACTTC.

This chain uses TRBV18 with TRBJ1-1, with D possibly matching TRBD1 (6 bases). Trimming took off 4 bases at V and 3 bases at J, with 12 bases between the two ends. CDR3 length equals 14 residues. Per germline, CDR1 KGHSH and CDR2 LQKENI. The CDR3 DNA reads TGTGCCAGCTCACGGGACACCGGAGACACTGAAGCTTTCTTT. It is translated as CASSRDTGDTEAFF.